This TCR beta chain is from a study of blood T cell repertoires in COVID-19 (dated by TCRdb to the early 2020s). A note on the overall study: Samples covering the acute and convalescent phases of COVID-19 were provided by collaborators in the United States, Italy and Spain. The prospective study material was composed of cDNA or gDNA derived from T cells, B-cell-depleted T cells, or PBMCs. Deeply sampled blood TCRbeta repertoires from subjects exposed to, actively infected with, or recovered from COVID-19 were included in the dataset. A freely available public database, intended as a resource for researchers studying the immune response to SARS-CoV-2, is where the repertoires were released. Samples came from the ongoing ImmuneRACE study (first 160 participants) plus 1,254 subjects from 6 global collaborators. The sample metadata nearly always contained a de-identified subject ID, COVID-19 status, age in years and sex. Where available, HLA class I and class II types were obtained from metadata supplied by the sample provider rather than from assay-based typing.

On this clone itself: Its antigen is unknown. Per-base qualities were not stored, and no clone one base away is much larger.

Ends trimmed: V by 4 bases, J by 6 bases; bases unmatched to a gene: 10. Reading the germline V gene (reference sequence) gives CDR1 LGHDT and CDR2 YNNKEL. The CDR3 starts with the cysteine, ends with the phenylalanine, and has 15 residues. The only DNA kept is the CDR3, 45 bases in frame from the first base. Whole blood was collected in K2EDTA tubes by collaborating institutions according to the institutions' own protocols. For TCRbeta analysis, collaborator samples were shipped as frozen whole blood, as isolated PBMCs, or as DNA extracted from either sample type. TCRbeta CDR3 regions were amplified from genomic DNA using the immunoSEQ Assay, a bias-controlled multiplex PCR. On the study's bioinformatics: The number of nucleated cells in each sample was estimated from the amplification of reference gene primers within the assay. Sequence reads were collapsed and filtered to measure the absolute abundance of every unique TCRbeta CDR3 rearrangement. For each sample, productive Simpson clonality was calculated by taking the square root of Simpson's diversity index across productive rearrangements. TCRdb retrieved this table from immuneACCESS and kept in-frame rearrangements only. Not all clones are present; in checked studies, unresolved V genes account for under half, and no reason is known for the remainder. The D gene and trimming were derived from the DNA, and the V and J assignments and clone size from that table. This sample lists roughly 290,000 clones; 75% to 90% were detected once. About 0.8% of the sample comes from the top ten.

General study outcomes and caveats: The amount of clinical and demographic metadata varied by source and participant and was provided uncurated.

Sequences were obtained from peripheral blood. This sequence was found in a man aged 25 to 40 with acute or convalescent COVID-19. Here the chain combines TRBV3-1 (or the pseudogene TRBV3-2) and TRBJ1-2, with TRBD1 matching 8 junction bases. The CDR3 reads as follows: CASSLYTGGRNGYTF. The nucleotides read TGTGCCAGCAGCCTGTACACAGGGGGTCGAAATGGCTACACCTTC.